The 19 T cell receptor beta chains given below trace back to one sample, sequenced in a study of blood T cell repertoires in COVID-19. Sequencing was performed with immunoSEQ multiplex PCR; in TCRdb, only in-frame clones are kept and a portion is missing. Altogether about 59,000 clones are present, around 79% being singletons, with the ten largest covering approximately 15%. The sequenced sample was peripheral blood. These receptors came from a woman in her seventies with acute or convalescent COVID-19.

In this sample, this clone turned up a few times. The gene calls are TRBV30 and TRBJ1-1; no firm D call. The germline gives CDR1 GTSNPN, CDR2 SVGIG (reference sequence). The CDR3 sequence is 13 residues long. Deletions cut 3 bases from V and 7 bases from J, with 15 bases between. CDR3 sequence reads: CAWSRYTENEAFF. The CDR3 DNA reads TGTGCCTGGAGCCGTTACACCGAAAATGAAGCTTTCTTT.

This CDR3 reads CASSRGQVFSYEQYF. The CDR3 bases are TGTGCCAGCAGCCGGGGACAGGTTTTCTCCTACGAGCAGTACTTC. The chain joins TRBV7-2 to TRBJ2-7; 8 bases fit TRBD1. Germline V gene sequence: CDR1 SGHTA, CDR2 FQGNSA. The length of the CDR3 is 15 residues. V lost 5 bases to trimming and J lost 0 bases; unmatched junction nucleotides: 6.

This clone was seen only once. The V and J genes are TRBV15 and TRBJ1-4; weak D call: TRBD1 (5 bases). Trimming took off 0 bases at V and 5 bases at J, with 10 bases between the two ends. From germline, CDR1 is LNHNV and CDR2 YYDKDF (reference sequence). The CDR3 is made up of 15 amino acids. The CDR3 DNA sequence: TGTGCCACCAGCAGAGATCGGGGGAGGAATGAAAAACTGTTTTTT. It specifies CATSRDRGRNEKLFF.

The chain links TRBV19 to TRBJ2-4, with no clear D. The ends were cut back, 1 base at V and 4 bases at J, with 11 bases in the middle. Per germline, CDR1 LNHDA and CDR2 SQIVND (reference sequence). The CDR3 length is 15 residues. CDR3 amino acids: CASSIAAQTKNIQYF. The CDR3 DNA reads as TGTGCCAGTAGTATAGCGGCACAGACGAAAAACATTCAGTACTTC.

This chain joins TRBV7-9 and TRBJ2-2; 15 nucleotides align to TRBD2. J lost 6 bases, V lost 5 bases, and 4 bases had no gene match. CDR1 is SEHNR, CDR2 FQNEAQ, per germline (reference sequence). The CDR3 is 16 amino acids. The CDR3 protein is CASSRTSGGASGELFF. The CDR3 coding sequence is TGTGCCAGCAGCCGGACTAGCGGGGGGGCTTCCGGGGAGCTGTTTTTT.

V and J are TRBV5-6 and TRBJ1-1; D not certain. This CDR3 comprises 12 residues. Looked up from germline, CDR1 is SGHDT and CDR2 is YYEEEE. V was clipped by 4 bases and J by 4 bases, with 8 bases between them. This CDR3 is CASSHRGTEAFF. The CDR3 DNA follows: TGTGCCAGCAGCCACCGAGGCACTGAAGCTTTCTTT.

This chain uses TRBV2 with TRBJ1-1; TRBD1 agrees at 10 bases. Germline values: CDR1 SNHLY, CDR2 FYNNEI. The CDR3 loop spans 15 amino acids. V trimming: 5 bases; J trimming: 6 bases; junction bases outside the gene matches: 9. CDR3 amino acids: CASSSDRGRGPEAFF. CDR3 bases: TGTGCCAGCAGTTCAGACAGGGGGCGCGGTCCTGAAGCTTTCTTT.

The chain combines TRBV18 with TRBJ2-1, with 9 bases identical to TRBD1. Trimming cost V 4 bases and J 9 bases; bases outside gene matches: 13. The CDR3 runs to 16 residues. Germline CDR1 KGHSH, CDR2 LQKENI. CDR3 coding DNA: TGTGCCAGCTCACTACCCGGGACAGGGTCAGGAGGTGAGCAGTTCTTC. This sequence encodes CASSLPGTGSGGEQFF.

The J gene is TRBJ1-2, the V gene TRBV7-9; maybe TRBD1 (5 bases). The CDR3 spans 14 residues. The V end lost 0 bases, the J end lost 4 bases, and 9 bases lay between the germline ends. Germline V gene lookup returns CDR1 SEHNR and CDR2 FQNEAQ (reference sequence). CDR3 sequence reads: CASSLAGAPYGYTF. The CDR3 DNA follows: TGTGCCAGCAGCTTAGCAGGGGCTCCCTATGGCTACACCTTC. The complete variable domain, with remaining parts taken from reference TRBV7-9 and TRBJ1-2, reads DTGVSQNPRHKITKRGQNVTFRCDPISEHNRLYWYRQTLGQGPEFLTYFQNEAQLEKSRLLSDRFSAERPKGSFSTLEIQRTEQGDSAMYLCASSLAGAPYGYTFGSGTRLTVV.

This clone was seen only a few times. Written as DNA, the CDR3 is TGTGCCAGTAGTACAGCTAGTGGATCGAGAGATACGCAGTATTTT. Its translation is CASSTASGSRDTQYF. The V gene is TRBV19, the J gene TRBJ2-3; D gene ambiguous. The CDR3 runs 15 residues. Trimming removed 4 bases from V and 5 bases from J, with 16 bases in between. CDR1 LNHDA and CDR2 SQIVND come from the germline V gene (reference sequence). Full variable domain (rest looked up from reference TRBV19 and TRBJ2-3): DGGITQSPKYLFRKEGQNVTLSCEQNLNHDAMYWYRQDPGQGLRLIYYSQIVNDFQKGDIAEGYSVSREKKESFPLTVTSAQKNPTAFYLCASSTASGSRDTQYFGPGTRLTVL.

V usage is TRBV7-2 and J usage is TRBJ1-1, with TRBD1 matching over 9 bases. The CDR3 has 15 residues. CDR1 and CDR2 from the germline V gene are SGHTA and FQGNSA. J lost 5 bases, V lost 3 bases, and 7 bases had no gene match. CDR3: CASSFTGGAQTEAFF. The CDR3, as DNA: TGTGCCAGCAGCTTTACAGGGGGCGCGCAGACTGAAGCTTTCTTT.

The chain joins TRBV10-1 to TRBJ2-2; TRBD1 agrees at 11 bases. The junction had 5 bases not matched to a gene; V was cut back by 2 bases and J by 9 bases. Germline CDR1 and CDR2: WNHNN and SYGVQD (reference sequence). The CDR3 consists of 15 residues. The CDR3 DNA is TGCGCCAGCAGTGAGGGGACAGGGGGGAAGAGGGAGCTGTTTTTT. Its translation is CASSEGTGGKRELFF.

The genes are TRBV4-1 and TRBJ1-6; D perhaps matches TRBD1 (5 bases). V was shortened by 0 bases and J by 9 bases, with 18 bases between the two germline ends. From germline, CDR1 is MGHRA and CDR2 YSYEKL. The CDR3 is 17 amino acids. CDR3 bases: TGCGCCAGCAGCCAAGAAAGCTCGAACCGGAGGGGTTCACCCCTCCACTTT. Its translation: CASSQESSNRRGSPLHF.

CDR3 in amino acids: CAWSVRVRVGGNTEAFF. Here the CDR3 DNA reads TGTGCCTGGAGTGTAAGAGTACGGGTGGGAGGGAACACTGAAGCTTTCTTT. The rearrangement links TRBV30 to TRBJ1-1; D is unresolved. The CDR3 runs to 17 residues. Germline values: CDR1 GTSNPN, CDR2 SVGIG (reference sequence). V lost 0 bases and J lost 1, with 18 bases in between.

The genes are TRBV4-1 and TRBJ2-7; D is possibly TRBD1 (5 bases). Germline CDR1 and CDR2: MGHRA and YSYEKL. This CDR3 spans 15 amino acids. Trimming left V 3 bases short and J 0 bases short, with 12 bases between. The CDR3: CASSHYPDSSYEQYV. For the CDR3, the DNA is TGCGCCAGCAGCCACTACCCCGACAGCTCCTACGAGCAGTACGTC.

The chain joins TRBV30 to TRBJ1-5, with D possibly TRBD1 on 6 matching bases. CDR3 length equals 15 residues. CDR1 is GTSNPN and CDR2 is SVGIG in the germline V gene (reference sequence). V was pared by 0 bases and J by 4 bases, with 13 bases between. CDR3 DNA sequence: TGTGCCTGGAGTGTACTCGGTACAGGGAATCAGCCCCAGCATTTT. This encodes CAWSVLGTGNQPQHF.

The chain recombines TRBV6-5 with TRBJ1-1; D is undetermined. CDR1 and CDR2 (germline): MNHEY, SVGAGI. The V end was cut by 6 bases, the J end by 5 bases, with 10 bases between. This CDR3 has 12 amino acids. The chain's CDR3 is CASSPLRTEAFF. CDR3 in DNA: TGTGCCAGCAGCCCCCTGAGAACTGAAGCTTTCTTT.

V gene TRBV27 combines with J gene TRBJ2-1; 9 bases map to TRBD1. V shed 6 bases, J shed 8 bases, and the junction held 5 bases outside the gene matches. In germline, CDR1 is MNHEY, CDR2 SMNVEV (reference sequence). The CDR3 runs to 13 residues. The CDR3 sequence is CASREDRGHEQFF. In nucleotides, the CDR3 is TGTGCCAGCAGGGAGGACAGGGGTCATGAGCAGTTCTTC.

In this sample, this clone turned up once. The chain combines TRBV5-1 with TRBJ1-4, with D maybe TRBD1 (5 bases). Germline V CDR1 and CDR2: SGHRS, YFSETQ. V dropped 6 bases and J dropped 3 bases, with 12 bases sitting between them. The CDR3 length is 14 residues. CDR3 sequence (DNA): TGCGCCAGCACCGAGGGAGGGGCTAATGAAAAACTGTTTTTT. It encodes CASTEGGANEKLFF.